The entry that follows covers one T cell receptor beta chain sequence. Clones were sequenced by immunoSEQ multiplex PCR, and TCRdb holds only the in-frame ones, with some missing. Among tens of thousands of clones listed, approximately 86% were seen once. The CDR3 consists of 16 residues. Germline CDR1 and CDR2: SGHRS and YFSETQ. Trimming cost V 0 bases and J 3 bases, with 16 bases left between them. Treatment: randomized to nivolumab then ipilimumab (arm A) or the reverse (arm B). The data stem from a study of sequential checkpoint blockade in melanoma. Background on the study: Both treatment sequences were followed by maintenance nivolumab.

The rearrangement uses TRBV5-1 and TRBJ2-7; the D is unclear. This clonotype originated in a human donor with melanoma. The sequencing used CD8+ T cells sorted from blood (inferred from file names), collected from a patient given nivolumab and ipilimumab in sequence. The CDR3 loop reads CASSLGAGFQSYEQYF. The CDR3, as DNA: TGCGCCAGCAGCTTGGGTGCAGGTTTCCAGAGCTACGAGCAGTACTTC.